This T cell receptor (beta chain) is drawn from a study of shared clonotypes between healthy human individuals. Trimming removed 6 bases at V and 5 bases at J, with 8 bases between. The CDR3 spans 13 residues. Germline CDR1 MGHDK, CDR2 SYGVNS. Per the study methods: With immunoSEQ giving junction-only sequences and no quality scores, filtering differed. Assay: immunoSEQ multiplex PCR; the TCRdb copy retains only in-frame clones and omits some. V and J calls and clone size are given by that table; D and trimming were obtained from the DNA. The table lists hundreds of thousands of clones, 74% of them singletons.

Sample: memory CD4+ T cells sorted from blood. Subset: CD45RA-negative fraction. The chain recombines TRBV25-1 with TRBJ1-6; D is possibly TRBD1 (5 bases). This receptor was obtained from a woman in her twenties or thirties in good health. The DNA of the CDR3 is TGTGCCAGCAGGGACACAGATAATTCACCCCTCCACTTT. Translating it yields CASRDTDNSPLHF.